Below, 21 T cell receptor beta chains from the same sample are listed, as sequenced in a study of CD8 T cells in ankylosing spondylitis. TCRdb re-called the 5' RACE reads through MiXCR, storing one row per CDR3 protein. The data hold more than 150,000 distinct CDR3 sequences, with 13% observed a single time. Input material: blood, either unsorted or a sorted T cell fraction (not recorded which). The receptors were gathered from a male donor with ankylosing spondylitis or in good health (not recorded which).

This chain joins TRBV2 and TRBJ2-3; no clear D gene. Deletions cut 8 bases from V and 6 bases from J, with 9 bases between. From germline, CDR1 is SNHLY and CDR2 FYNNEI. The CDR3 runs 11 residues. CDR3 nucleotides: TGTGCCAGCGCTGCCGGGGATACGCAGTATTTT. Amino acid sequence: CASAAGDTQYF.

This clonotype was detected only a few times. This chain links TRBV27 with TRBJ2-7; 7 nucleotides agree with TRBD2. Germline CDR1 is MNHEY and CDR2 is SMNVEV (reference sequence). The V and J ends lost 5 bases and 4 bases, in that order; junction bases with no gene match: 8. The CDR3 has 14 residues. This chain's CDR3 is CASSPAGLEYEQYF. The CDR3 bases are TGTGCCAGCAGTCCGGCTGGACTAGAGTACGAGCAGTACTTC.

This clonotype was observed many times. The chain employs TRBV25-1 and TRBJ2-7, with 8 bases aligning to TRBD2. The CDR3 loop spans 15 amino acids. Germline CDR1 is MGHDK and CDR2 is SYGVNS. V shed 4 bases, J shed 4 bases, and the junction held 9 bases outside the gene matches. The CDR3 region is CASSGLGGLEYEQYF. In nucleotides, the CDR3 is TGTGCCAGCAGTGGGTTGGGGGGACTAGAGTACGAGCAGTACTTC.

The CDR3 loop reads CAISESTAALYEQYF. The DNA of the CDR3 is TGTGCCATCAGTGAGTCGACTGCGGCCCTCTACGAGCAGTACTTC. The V call is TRBV10-3, the J call TRBJ2-7; D not resolved. CDR1 is ENHRY and CDR2 is SYGVKD in the germline V gene. V was pared by 0 bases and J by 3 bases, with 12 bases between. The CDR3 spans 15 residues.

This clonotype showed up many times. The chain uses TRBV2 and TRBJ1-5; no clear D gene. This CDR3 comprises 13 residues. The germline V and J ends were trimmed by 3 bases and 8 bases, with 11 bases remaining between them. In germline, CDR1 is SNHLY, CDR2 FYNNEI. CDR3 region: CASSDSGVEPQHF. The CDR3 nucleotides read TGTGCCAGCAGTGATTCTGGGGTCGAGCCCCAGCATTTT.

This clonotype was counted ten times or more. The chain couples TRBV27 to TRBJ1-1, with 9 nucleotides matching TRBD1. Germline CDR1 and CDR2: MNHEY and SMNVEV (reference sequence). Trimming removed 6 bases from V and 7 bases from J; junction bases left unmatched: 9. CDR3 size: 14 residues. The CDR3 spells CASRPTGTGIEAFF. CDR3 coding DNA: TGTGCCAGCAGGCCTACCGGGACAGGGATTGAAGCTTTCTTT.

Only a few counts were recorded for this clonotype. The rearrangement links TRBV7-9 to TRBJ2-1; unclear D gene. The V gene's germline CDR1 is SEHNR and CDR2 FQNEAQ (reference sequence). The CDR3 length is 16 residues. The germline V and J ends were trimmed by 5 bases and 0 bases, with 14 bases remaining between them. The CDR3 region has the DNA TGTGCCAGCAGCCCACCGCACGGTCCCTCCTACAATGAGCAGTTCTTC. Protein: CASSPPHGPSYNEQFF.

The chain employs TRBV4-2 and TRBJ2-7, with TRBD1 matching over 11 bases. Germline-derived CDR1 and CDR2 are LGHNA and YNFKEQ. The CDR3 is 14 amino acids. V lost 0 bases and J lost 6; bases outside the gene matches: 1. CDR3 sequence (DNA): TGTGCCAGCAGCCAAGATGGGACAGGGGGCGAGCAGTACTTC. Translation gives CASSQDGTGGEQYF.

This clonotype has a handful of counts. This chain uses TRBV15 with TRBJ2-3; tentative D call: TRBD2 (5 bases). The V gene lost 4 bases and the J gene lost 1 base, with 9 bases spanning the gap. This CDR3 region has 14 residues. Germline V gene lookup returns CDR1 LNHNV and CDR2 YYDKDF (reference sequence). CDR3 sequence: CATSTGLRTDTQYF. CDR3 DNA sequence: TGTGCCACCAGCACCGGACTCCGCACAGATACGCAGTATTTT.

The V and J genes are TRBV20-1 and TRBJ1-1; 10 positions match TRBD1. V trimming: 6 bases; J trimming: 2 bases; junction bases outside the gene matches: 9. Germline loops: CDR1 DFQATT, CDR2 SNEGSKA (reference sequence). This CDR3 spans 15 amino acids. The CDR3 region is CSAADRGLVNTEAFF. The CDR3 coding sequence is TGCAGTGCAGCCGACAGGGGGCTGGTAAACACTGAAGCTTTCTTT.

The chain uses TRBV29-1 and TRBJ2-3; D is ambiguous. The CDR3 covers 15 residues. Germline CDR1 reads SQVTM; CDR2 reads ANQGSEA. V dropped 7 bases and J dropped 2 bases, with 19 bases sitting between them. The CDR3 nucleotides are TGCAGCGCATCCGGGCAGATGATTTCCACAGATACGCAGTATTTT. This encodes CSASGQMISTDTQYF.

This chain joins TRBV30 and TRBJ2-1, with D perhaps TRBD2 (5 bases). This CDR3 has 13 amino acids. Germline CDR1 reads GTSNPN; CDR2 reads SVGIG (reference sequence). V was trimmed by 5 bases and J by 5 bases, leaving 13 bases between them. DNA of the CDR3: TGTGCCTGGTCCCAAGAGCGGAACAATGAGCAGTTCTTC. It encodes CAWSQERNNEQFF. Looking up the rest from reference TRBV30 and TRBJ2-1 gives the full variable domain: SQTIHQWPATLVQPVGSPLSLECTVEGTSNPNLYWYRQAAGRGLQLLFYSVGIGQISSEVPQNLSASRPQDRQFILSSKKLLLSDSGFYLCAWSQERNNEQFFGPGTRLTVL.

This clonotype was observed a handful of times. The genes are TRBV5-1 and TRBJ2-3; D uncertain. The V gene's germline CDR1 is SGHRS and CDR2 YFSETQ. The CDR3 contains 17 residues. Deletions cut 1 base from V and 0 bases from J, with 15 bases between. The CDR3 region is CASSLIYSTSSTDTQYF. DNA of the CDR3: TGCGCCAGCAGCTTGATATACTCTACCTCGAGCACAGATACGCAGTATTTT.

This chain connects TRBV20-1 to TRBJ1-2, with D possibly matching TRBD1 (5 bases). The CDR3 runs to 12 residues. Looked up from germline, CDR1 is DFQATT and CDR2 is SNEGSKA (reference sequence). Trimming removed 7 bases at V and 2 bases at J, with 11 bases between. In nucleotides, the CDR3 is TGCAGTGTGAAGGGGCTGAACTATGGCTACACCTTC. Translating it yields CSVKGLNYGYTF.

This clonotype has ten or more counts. CDR3 in DNA: TGCGCCAGCAGGAGGGACAGCTCCTACGAGCAGTACTTC. Protein product: CASRRDSSYEQYF. This chain links TRBV5-1 with TRBJ2-7; 7 bases match TRBD1. The CDR3 length is 13 residues. Losses at the gene ends were 5 bases for V and 0 bases for J; bases not matched to a gene: 2. Germline V CDR1 and CDR2: SGHRS, YFSETQ. Using reference TRBV5-1 and TRBJ2-7 for the parts outside the CDR3, the full variable domain is KAGVTQTPRYLIKTRGQQVTLSCSPISGHRSVSWYQQTPGQGLQFLFEYFSETQRNKGNFPGRFSGRQFSNSRSEMNVSTLELGDSALYLCASRRDSSYEQYFGPGTRLTVT.

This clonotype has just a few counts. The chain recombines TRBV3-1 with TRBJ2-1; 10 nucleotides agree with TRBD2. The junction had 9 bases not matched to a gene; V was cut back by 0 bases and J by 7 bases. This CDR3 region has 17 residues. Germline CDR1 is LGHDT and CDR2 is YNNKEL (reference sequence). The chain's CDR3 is CASSQDPTLAGVNEQFF. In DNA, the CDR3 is TGTGCCAGCAGCCAAGATCCAACCCTAGCGGGAGTAAATGAGCAGTTCTTC.

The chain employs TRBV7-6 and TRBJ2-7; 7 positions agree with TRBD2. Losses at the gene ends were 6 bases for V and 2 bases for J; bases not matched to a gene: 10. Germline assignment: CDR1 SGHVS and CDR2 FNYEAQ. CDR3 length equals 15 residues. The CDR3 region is CASSVGGTATYEQYF. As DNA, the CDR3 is TGTGCCAGCAGTGTGGGGGGGACGGCAACCTACGAGCAGTACTTC.

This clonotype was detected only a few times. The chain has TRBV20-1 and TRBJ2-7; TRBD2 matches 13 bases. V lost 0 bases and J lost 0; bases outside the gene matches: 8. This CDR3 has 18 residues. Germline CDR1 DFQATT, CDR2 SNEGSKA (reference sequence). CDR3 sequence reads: CSARDLLAGGPSSYEQYF. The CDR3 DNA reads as TGCAGTGCTAGAGATCTACTAGCGGGAGGGCCGAGCTCCTACGAGCAGTACTTC.

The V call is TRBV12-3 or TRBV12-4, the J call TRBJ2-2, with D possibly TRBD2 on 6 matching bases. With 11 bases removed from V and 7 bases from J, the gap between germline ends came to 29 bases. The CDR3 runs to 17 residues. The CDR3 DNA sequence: TGTGCCTGCTGTTTTGGAACCGGGGGTGTTTTCCGCGGGGAGCTGTTTTTT. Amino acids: CACCFGTGGVFRGELFF.

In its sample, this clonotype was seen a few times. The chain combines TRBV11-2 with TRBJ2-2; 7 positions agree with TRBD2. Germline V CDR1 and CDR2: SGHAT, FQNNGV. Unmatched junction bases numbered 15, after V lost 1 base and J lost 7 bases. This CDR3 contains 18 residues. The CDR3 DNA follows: TGTGCCAGCAGCTTAGGGGAGGGACGGCGGGCCCACATCGGGGAGCTGTTTTTT. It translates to CASSLGEGRRAHIGELFF.

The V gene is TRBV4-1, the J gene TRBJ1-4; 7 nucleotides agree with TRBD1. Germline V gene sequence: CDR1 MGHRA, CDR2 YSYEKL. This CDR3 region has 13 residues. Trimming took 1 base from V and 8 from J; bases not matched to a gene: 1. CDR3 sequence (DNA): TGCGCCAGCAGCCAAGTGGGACAGGAAAAACTGTTTTTT. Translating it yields CASSQVGQEKLFF.